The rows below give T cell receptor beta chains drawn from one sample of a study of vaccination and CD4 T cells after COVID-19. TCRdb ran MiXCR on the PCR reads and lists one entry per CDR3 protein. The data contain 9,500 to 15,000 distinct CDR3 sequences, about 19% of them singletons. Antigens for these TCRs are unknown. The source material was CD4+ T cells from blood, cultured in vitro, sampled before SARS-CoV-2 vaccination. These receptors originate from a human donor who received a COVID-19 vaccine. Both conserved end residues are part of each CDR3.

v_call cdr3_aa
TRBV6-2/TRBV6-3 CASRDKEVGTEAFF
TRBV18 CASSPASGYEQYF
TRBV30 CAWSKTQGYQPQHF
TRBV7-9 CASSPTDYGYTF
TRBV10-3 CAIGRGEDEQYF
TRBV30 CAWTLTGGSPTEAFF
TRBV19 CTSSTGGQGRETQYF
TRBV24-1 CATAGGGGLGQPQHF
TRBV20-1 CSARERLYSGNTIYF
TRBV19 CASSSTGAGTDTQYF
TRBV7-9 CASSYPPGHGYTF
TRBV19 CASQRGRKDEQYF